The 24 T cell receptor beta chains below were found in one sample sequenced in a study of blood T cell repertoires in COVID-19. Profiling relied on immunoSEQ multiplex PCR, and the TCRdb table lists in-frame clones only, not all of them. The repertoire holds about 98,000 clones, with roughly 86% as singletons. Sequencing was performed on peripheral blood. Receptors were obtained from a man aged 45 to 65 with acute or convalescent COVID-19.

V and J are TRBV5-4 and TRBJ2-5; D possibly corresponds to TRBD2 (6 bases). This CDR3 has 14 amino acids. Deletions cut 5 bases from V and 5 bases from J, with 16 bases between. Germline V gives CDR1 SGHNT, CDR2 YYREEE (reference sequence). In DNA form, the CDR3 reads TGTGCCAGCAGGGGAGGCACGGCGAGGGAGACCCAGTACTTC. This sequence encodes CASRGGTARETQYF.

The chain is built from TRBV5-1 and TRBJ2-7; TRBD1 matches 9 bases. Germline V gene data show CDR1 as SGHRS and CDR2 as YFSETQ. This CDR3 is 13 amino acids long. Losses at the gene ends were 7 bases for V and 3 bases for J; bases not matched to a gene: 5. CDR3 sequence: CASSTTGGYEQYF. CDR3 DNA sequence: TGCGCCAGCTCCACGACAGGGGGCTACGAGCAGTACTTC. Combining the CDR3 with reference TRBV5-1 and TRBJ2-7 gives the whole variable domain KAGVTQTPRYLIKTRGQQVTLSCSPISGHRSVSWYQQTPGQGLQFLFEYFSETQRNKGNFPGRFSGRQFSNSRSEMNVSTLELGDSALYLCASSTTGGYEQYFGPGTRLTVT.

The chain joins TRBV10-3 to TRBJ2-3, with TRBD1 identical over 10 bases. Germline V gene sequence: CDR1 ENHRY, CDR2 SYGVKD. The CDR3 runs to 15 residues. V shed 2 bases and J 3 bases; nucleotides not matched to a gene: 2. CDR3 sequence reads: CAISEPGQGTDTQYF. The CDR3 bases are TGTGCCATCAGTGAGCCGGGACAGGGGACAGATACGCAGTATTTT.

V is TRBV3-1 (or the pseudogene TRBV3-2) and J is TRBJ2-7; D might be TRBD1 (6 bases). CDR1 and CDR2 (germline): LGHDT, YNNKEL (reference sequence). CDR3 length equals 16 residues. Trimming took 1 base from V and 0 from J, leaving 13 bases between them. CDR3 loop: CASSQGAGAGSYEQYF. The CDR3 DNA reads as TGTGCCAGCAGCCAAGGGGCAGGGGCTGGCTCCTACGAGCAGTACTTC.

The chain combines TRBV19 with TRBJ2-3; 8 bases align to TRBD1. There are 14 residues in the CDR3. With V trimmed by 5 bases and J by 3 bases, 4 bases remained unmatched. CDR1 and CDR2 from the germline V gene are LNHDA and SQIVND (reference sequence). CDR3 nucleotides: TGTGCCAGTAGTTCCCGGACAGGGACAGATACGCAGTATTTT. It yields the protein CASSSRTGTDTQYF.

J is TRBJ1-6 and V is TRBV7-2; D is undetermined. The germline V and J ends were trimmed by 6 bases and 6 bases, with 6 bases remaining between them. There are 12 residues in the CDR3. Germline-derived CDR1 and CDR2 are SGHTA and FQGNSA. In DNA, the CDR3 is TGTGCCAGCAGTCACAGTAATTCACCCCTCCACTTT. As protein: CASSHSNSPLHF.

The rearrangement links TRBV5-6 to TRBJ1-5, with D possibly being TRBD1 (6 bases). Trimming took off 4 bases at V and 3 bases at J, with 14 bases between the two ends. The germline CDR1 and CDR2 sequences are SGHDT and YYEEEE. The CDR3 runs 15 residues. The DNA of the CDR3 is TGTGCCAGCAGCGCAAAGGACAGATTCAATCAGCCCCAGCATTTT. This encodes CASSAKDRFNQPQHF.

The chain is built from TRBV5-6 and TRBJ1-1; D call uncertain. V shed 3 bases and J shed 0 bases, with 9 bases lying between them. The CDR3 totals 14 residues. The germline gives CDR1 SGHDT, CDR2 YYEEEE. The CDR3 region is CASSSAGMNTEAFF. Written as DNA, the CDR3 is TGTGCCAGCAGCTCGGCGGGAATGAACACTGAAGCTTTCTTT.

V usage is TRBV7-8 and J usage is TRBJ2-7; 10 nucleotides line up with TRBD2. V gave up 1 base and J gave up 0 bases; unmatched junction bases: 6. CDR3 length: 17 amino acids. Germline V lookup: CDR1 SGHVS, CDR2 FQNEAQ. This CDR3 reads CASSLVASGSSSYEQYF. Written as DNA, the CDR3 is TGTGCCAGCAGCTTAGTCGCTAGCGGGAGTAGCTCCTACGAGCAGTACTTC.

This clone has more than one count but fewer than ten. This chain links TRBV18 with TRBJ2-7; 12 bases match TRBD2. Trimming at V came to 3 bases and at J to 5 bases, leaving 5 bases not matched to a gene. Germline assignment: CDR1 KGHSH and CDR2 LQKENI. The CDR3 is 15 residues long. In nucleotides, the CDR3 is TGTGCCAGCTCACCGAGACTAGCGGGAGACAACGAGCAGTACTTC. This encodes CASSPRLAGDNEQYF.

The genes are TRBV30 and TRBJ1-5, with TRBD1 as a possible D gene (6 bases). The V gene lost 4 bases and the J gene lost 5 bases, with 15 bases spanning the gap. The CDR3 runs 14 residues. The V gene's germline CDR1 is GTSNPN and CDR2 SVGIG (reference sequence). CDR3 protein: CAWTQGSGYQPQHF. In nucleotides, the CDR3 is TGTGCCTGGACTCAGGGGAGCGGATATCAGCCCCAGCATTTT.

This clone has only one observation. V gene TRBV19 combines with J gene TRBJ1-5; weak D call: TRBD1 (5 bases). Deletions cut 7 bases from V and 3 bases from J, with 16 bases between. The CDR3 is 15 residues long. In germline, CDR1 is LNHDA, CDR2 SQIVND (reference sequence). CDR3 residues: CASINTGGSNQPQHF. As DNA, the CDR3 is TGTGCCAGTATTAACACCGGGGGGTCCAATCAGCCCCAGCATTTT.

The chain carries TRBV9 and TRBJ2-2; 9 nucleotides agree with TRBD2. This CDR3 contains 17 residues. Germline V gene sequence: CDR1 SGDLS, CDR2 YYNGEE. V lost 3 bases and J lost 5; bases outside the gene matches: 11. The CDR3 DNA follows: TGTGCCAGCAGCGAGTATGCGGGACTAGCTAAAACCGGGGAGCTGTTTTTT. Its protein is CASSEYAGLAKTGELFF.

The chain's CDR3 is CASSELGTGQGIYNEQFF. In DNA, the CDR3 is TGTGCCAGCAGTGAATTAGGAACTGGACAGGGCATCTACAATGAGCAGTTCTTC. The chain has TRBV25-1 and TRBJ2-1, with TRBD1 identical over 8 bases. The CDR3 is made up of 18 amino acids. The germline gives CDR1 MGHDK, CDR2 SYGVNS. V was pared by 1 base and J by 3 bases, with 11 bases of the junction left unmatched.

The chain has TRBV6-5 and TRBJ1-2; a weak D match, TRBD1 (5 bases). The length of the CDR3 is 13 residues. V was clipped by 8 bases and J by 4 bases, with 14 bases between them. Per the germline V gene, CDR1 is MNHEY and CDR2 is SVGAGI. The CDR3 coding sequence is TGTGCCAGCCGTCCCGCCGGGGGCTATGGCTACACCTTC. Translating gives CASRPAGGYGYTF.

V usage is TRBV12-3 or TRBV12-4 and J usage is TRBJ2-3; D unresolved. V was clipped by 5 bases and J by 0 bases, with 6 bases between them. The CDR3 loop spans 13 amino acids. CDR3 sequence: CASSGHSTDTQYF. The DNA of the CDR3 is TGTGCCAGCAGTGGCCACAGCACAGATACGCAGTATTTT.

The rearrangement links TRBV30 to TRBJ2-7; D is uncertain. Trimming removed 3 bases from V and 1 base from J, with 13 bases in between. CDR3 length: 14 amino acids. Germline CDR1 reads GTSNPN; CDR2 reads SVGIG (reference sequence). CDR3 loop: CAWRANTPSYEQYF. In DNA, the CDR3 is TGTGCCTGGAGGGCAAATACCCCTTCCTACGAGCAGTACTTC.

The genes are TRBV19 and TRBJ2-5; 10 bases agree with TRBD1. Germline trimming cut 4 bases from V and 5 bases from J; bases unmatched to any gene: 7. CDR3 length: 15 residues. Germline V gene sequence: CDR1 LNHDA, CDR2 SQIVND (reference sequence). CDR3 residues: CASSTRQGAMETQYF. The CDR3 nucleotides are TGTGCCAGTAGTACTCGACAGGGGGCAATGGAGACCCAGTACTTC.

The chain joins TRBV6-5 to TRBJ1-4; 10 bases are a match to TRBD1. The trim removed 6 bases at V and 6 bases at J, leaving 4 bases unmatched. The CDR3 spans 14 residues. Germline CDR1 is MNHEY and CDR2 is SVGAGI. CDR3 sequence: CASRPGQGYEKLFF. CDR3 nucleotide sequence: TGTGCCAGCAGGCCGGGACAGGGGTATGAAAAACTGTTTTTT.

This chain links TRBV5-5 with TRBJ2-7; possibly TRBD1 for D (6 bases). CDR3 length: 12 amino acids. Germline values: CDR1 SGHKS, CDR2 YYEKEE (reference sequence). The V gene lost 4 bases and the J gene lost 3 bases, with 8 bases spanning the gap. The CDR3 DNA sequence: TGTGCCAGCAGCACAGGGAGCTACGAGCAGTACTTC. This translates into CASSTGSYEQYF.

V usage is TRBV11-2 and J usage is TRBJ2-7, with D possibly being TRBD2 (5 bases). The V end lost 1 base, the J end lost 10 bases, and 20 bases lay between the germline ends. The CDR3 consists of 15 residues. Germline V gene data show CDR1 as SGHAT and CDR2 as FQNNGV. CDR3 amino acids: CASSLVGRLQREQYF. The CDR3 nucleotides read TGTGCCAGCAGCTTAGTAGGGCGTTTGCAGAGGGAACAGTACTTC.

The chain joins TRBV12-5 to TRBJ1-1, with D unclear. The CDR3 runs to 13 residues. The V gene lost 7 bases and the J gene lost 9 bases, with 18 bases spanning the gap. CDR1 LGHNT and CDR2 FRNRAP come from the germline V gene. The CDR3 DNA reads TGTGCTAGTGCCTCGGCCGGGATTACTAAAGCTTTCTTT. Residues: CASASAGITKAFF.

In nucleotides, the CDR3 is TGTGCCATCAGTGAGTCGAGAGAGACCCAGTACTTC. It yields the protein CAISESRETQYF. The chain combines TRBV10-3 with TRBJ2-5, with unresolved D. The CDR3 spans 12 residues. Germline-derived CDR1 and CDR2 are ENHRY and SYGVKD. V was trimmed by 0 bases and J by 4 bases, leaving 3 bases between them.

V and J are TRBV9 and TRBJ1-1, with D unclear. CDR3 length: 14 amino acids. Trimming left V 2 bases short and J 0 bases short, with 8 bases between. Germline-derived CDR1 and CDR2 are SGDLS and YYNGEE. As DNA, the CDR3 is TGTGCCAGCAGCGTCGGTAGTCTGAACACTGAAGCTTTCTTT. Translating it yields CASSVGSLNTEAFF.